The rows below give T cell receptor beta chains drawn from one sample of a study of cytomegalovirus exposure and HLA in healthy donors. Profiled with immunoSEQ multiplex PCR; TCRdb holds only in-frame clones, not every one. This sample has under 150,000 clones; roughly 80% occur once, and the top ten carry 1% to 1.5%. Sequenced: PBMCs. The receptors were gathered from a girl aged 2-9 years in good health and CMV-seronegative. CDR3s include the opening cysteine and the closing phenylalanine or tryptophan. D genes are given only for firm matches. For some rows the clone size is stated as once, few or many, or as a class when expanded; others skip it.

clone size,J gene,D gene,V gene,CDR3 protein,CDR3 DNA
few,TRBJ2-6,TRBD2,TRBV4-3,CASSQDSGVGANVLTF,TGCGCCAGCAGCCAAGATAGCGGGGTTGGGGCCAACGTCCTGACTTTC
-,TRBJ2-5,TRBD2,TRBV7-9,CASSFGTSPSQETQYF,TGTGCCAGCAGCTTCGGGACTAGTCCCTCTCAAGAGACCCAGTACTTC
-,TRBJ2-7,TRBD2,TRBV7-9,CASSPREGEPYEQYF,TGTGCCAGCAGCCCTCGGGAGGGGGAGCCCTACGAGCAGTACTTC
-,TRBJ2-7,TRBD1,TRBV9,CASSPARDRENEQYF,TGTGCCAGCAGCCCTGCCCGGGACAGGGAAAACGAGCAGTACTTC
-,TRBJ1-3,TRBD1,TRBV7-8,CASSPLTGSGNTIYF,TGTGCCAGCAGCCCCTTGACAGGGTCTGGAAACACCATATATTTT
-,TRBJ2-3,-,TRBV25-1,CASIDGGATDTQYF,TGTGCCAGCATCGATGGGGGGGCTACAGATACGCAGTATTTT
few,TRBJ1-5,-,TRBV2,CASSQANRNQPQHF,TGTGCCAGCAGTCAGGCGAACCGGAATCAGCCCCAGCATTTT
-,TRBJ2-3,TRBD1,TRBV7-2,CASSSGQNTDTQYF,TGTGCCAGCAGCTCGGGACAGAACACAGATACGCAGTATTTT
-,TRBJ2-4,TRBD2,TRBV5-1,CASSLEQTSGGALDIQYF,TGCGCCAGCAGCTTGGAACAGACTAGCGGGGGGGCTCTGGACATTCAGTACTTC
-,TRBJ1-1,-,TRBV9,CASSVVQNTEAFF,TGTGCCAGCAGCGTAGTTCAAAACACTGAAGCTTTCTTT
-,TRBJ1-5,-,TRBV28,CASSSQGYSNQPQHF,TGTGCCAGCAGTTCACAGGGTTATAGCAATCAGCCCCAGCATTTT
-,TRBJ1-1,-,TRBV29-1,CSVEDSGMGTEAFF,TGCAGCGTTGAGGATTCGGGAATGGGCACTGAAGCTTTCTTT
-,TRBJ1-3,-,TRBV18,CASSPRTDLSSGNTIYF,TGTGCCAGCTCACCCAGGACAGATCTTAGCTCTGGAAACACCATATATTTT
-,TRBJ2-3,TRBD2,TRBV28,CASSLGLAPTGDTQYF,TGTGCCAGCAGTTTAGGACTAGCACCAACTGGAGATACGCAGTATTTT
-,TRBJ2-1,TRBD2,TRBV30,CAWRLAGGPGEQFF,TGTGCCTGGAGGCTAGCGGGAGGGCCGGGAGAGCAGTTCTTC
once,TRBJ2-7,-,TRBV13,CASSAQGSSYEQYF,TGTGCCAGCAGCGCCCAGGGGAGTTCCTACGAGCAGTACTTC
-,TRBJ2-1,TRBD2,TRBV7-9,CASGHRDGGAFSYNEQFF,TGTGCCAGCGGCCATCGGGACGGGGGGGCTTTTTCCTACAATGAGCAGTTCTTC
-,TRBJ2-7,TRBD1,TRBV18,CASSPFPTGIDEQYF,TGTGCCAGCTCACCGTTTCCGACAGGGATAGACGAGCAGTACTTC
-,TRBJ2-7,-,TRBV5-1,CASSLGGLSYEQYF,TGCGCCAGCAGCTTGGGGGGGCTCTCCTACGAGCAGTACTTC
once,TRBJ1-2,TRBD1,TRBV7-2,CASSIQGASNYGYTF,TGTGCCAGCAGCATACAGGGGGCTTCTAACTATGGCTACACCTTC
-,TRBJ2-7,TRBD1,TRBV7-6,CASSLAHGGQEISHEQYF,TGTGCCAGCAGCTTAGCCCATGGGGGACAGGAGATCTCCCACGAGCAGTACTTC
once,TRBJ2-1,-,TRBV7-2,CASSRVLPGLGLWEQFF,TGTGCCAGCAGCCGCGTACTTCCGGGACTCGGCCTTTGGGAGCAGTTCTTC
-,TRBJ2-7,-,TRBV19,CASSIKWQGTYEQYF,TGTGCCAGTAGTATTAAATGGCAGGGAACCTACGAGCAGTACTTC
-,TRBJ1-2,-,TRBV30,CASTGGALNYGYTF,TGTGCCTCTACCGGGGGTGCCCTTAACTATGGCTACACCTTC
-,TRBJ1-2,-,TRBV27,CASSLISGYGYTF,TGTGCCAGCAGTTTAATCTCCGGCTATGGCTACACCTTC
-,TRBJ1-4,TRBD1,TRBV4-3,CASSQDIQGPTNEKLFF,TGCGCCAGCAGCCAAGATATACAGGGGCCAACTAATGAAAAACTGTTTTTT
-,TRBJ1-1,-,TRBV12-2,CASRLDVQGAPNTEAFF,TGTGCAAGTCGCTTAGACGTACAGGGGGCCCCGAACACTGAAGCTTTCTTT
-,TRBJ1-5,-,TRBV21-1,CASSKVGGERVNQPQHF,TGTGCCAGCAGCAAAGTGGGAGGGGAAAGGGTGAATCAGCCCCAGCATTTT
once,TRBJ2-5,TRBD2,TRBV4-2,CASSQEGLAGQETQYF,TGTGCCAGCAGCCAAGAAGGACTAGCGGGGCAAGAGACCCAGTACTTC
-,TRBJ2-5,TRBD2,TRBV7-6,CASSLLAGEKETQYF,TGTGCCAGCAGCTTATTAGCGGGGGAGAAAGAGACCCAGTACTTC
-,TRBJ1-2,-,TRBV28,CASSFPQAGNYGYTF,TGTGCCAGCAGTTTCCCCCAGGCGGGAAACTATGGCTACACCTTC
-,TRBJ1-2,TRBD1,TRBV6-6,CASRAGTGGDYGYTF,TGTGCCAGCAGGGCCGGGACAGGTGGGGACTATGGCTACACCTTC
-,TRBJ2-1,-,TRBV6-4,CASSESGGLGEQFF,TGTGCCAGCAGTGAAAGCGGAGGGCTAGGTGAGCAGTTCTTC
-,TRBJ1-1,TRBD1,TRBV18,CASSRDRWGTEAFF,TGTGCCAGCTCTAGGGACAGGTGGGGCACTGAAGCTTTCTTT
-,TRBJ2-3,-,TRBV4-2,CASSQDEKSAWENTQYF,TGTGCCAGCAGCCAAGATGAGAAGTCTGCCTGGGAGAATACGCAGTATTTT
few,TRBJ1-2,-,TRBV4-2,CASSQERGRADGYTF,TGTGCCAGCAGCCAAGAACGCGGGCGCGCAGACGGCTACACCTTC
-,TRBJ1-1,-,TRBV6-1,CASSFRGWNTEAFF,TGTGCCAGCAGTTTCAGGGGTTGGAACACTGAAGCTTTCTTT
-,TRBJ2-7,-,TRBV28,CASSLFRAVEQYF,TGTGCCAGCAGTTTATTCCGAGCGGTGGAGCAGTACTTC
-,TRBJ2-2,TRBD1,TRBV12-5,CASGFSTGRSTGELFF,TGTGCTAGTGGTTTCTCGACAGGGCGGTCGACCGGGGAGCTGTTTTTT
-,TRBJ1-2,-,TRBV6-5,CASSARDGRRDGYTF,TGTGCCAGCAGTGCCCGGGACGGGAGAAGAGATGGCTACACCTTC
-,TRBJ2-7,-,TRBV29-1,CSVETARAFSYEQYF,TGCAGCGTTGAAACGGCCAGGGCCTTCTCCTACGAGCAGTACTTC
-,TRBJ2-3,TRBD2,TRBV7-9,CASSLLGTSGTDTQYF,TGTGCCAGCAGCTTACTAGGGACTAGCGGCACAGATACGCAGTATTTT
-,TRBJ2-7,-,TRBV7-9,CASSPRVGGTPSYEQYF,TGTGCCAGCAGCCCTAGGGTAGGCGGGACCCCATCCTACGAGCAGTACTTC
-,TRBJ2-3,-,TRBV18,CASSPPAATDTQYF,TGTGCCAGCTCACCACCGGCGGCCACAGATACGCAGTATTTT
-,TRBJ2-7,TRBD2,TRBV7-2,CASSSNPSGSYEQYF,TGTGCCAGCAGCTCCAACCCTAGCGGGAGCTACGAGCAGTACTTC
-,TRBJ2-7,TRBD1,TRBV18,CASSPSPGQVPSSYEQYF,TGTGCCAGCTCACCATCGCCCGGACAGGTACCGAGCTCCTACGAGCAGTACTTC
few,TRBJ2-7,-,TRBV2,CASKNSGIGSYEQYF,TGTGCCAGCAAAAACTCAGGGATAGGCTCCTACGAGCAGTACTTC
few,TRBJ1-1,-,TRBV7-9,CASSSMGPEAFF,TGTGCCAGCAGTTCGATGGGGCCTGAAGCTTTCTTT
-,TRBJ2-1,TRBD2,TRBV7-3,CASSNLAGGPHNEQFF,TGTGCCAGCAGCAACCTAGCGGGAGGGCCCCACAATGAGCAGTTCTTC
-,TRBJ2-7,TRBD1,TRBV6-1,CASTEGQGRDEQYF,TGTGCCAGCACCGAAGGACAGGGGAGGGACGAGCAGTACTTC
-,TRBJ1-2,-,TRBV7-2,CASSLVVGVDNYGYTF,TGTGCCAGCAGCTTAGTAGTCGGGGTAGATAACTATGGCTACACCTTC
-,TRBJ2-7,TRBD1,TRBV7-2,CASSLRTGGFEQYF,TGTGCCAGCAGCTTACGGACAGGGGGCTTCGAGCAGTACTTC
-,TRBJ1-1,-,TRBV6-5,CASSYPPAEAFF,TGTGCCAGCAGTTACCCCCCCGCTGAAGCTTTCTTT
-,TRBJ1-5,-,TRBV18,CASSYQQGSPEPQHF,TGTGCCAGCTCCTACCAACAGGGCTCCCCGGAGCCCCAGCATTTT
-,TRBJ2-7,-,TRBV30,CAWSVGFGSSSEQYF,TGTGCCTGGAGTGTCGGGTTTGGTAGTTCTTCCGAGCAGTACTTC
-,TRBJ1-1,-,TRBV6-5,CASRGSGVTEAFF,TGTGCCAGCAGAGGGAGCGGGGTCACTGAAGCTTTCTTT
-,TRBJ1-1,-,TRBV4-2,CASSPHLFDYRDHTEAFF,TGTGCCAGCAGCCCTCACCTCTTTGACTACAGGGACCACACTGAAGCTTTCTTT
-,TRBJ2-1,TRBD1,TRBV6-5,CASSRTGSSYNEQFF,TGTGCCAGCAGCCGGACAGGAAGTTCCTACAATGAGCAGTTCTTC